The subject of this entry is one T cell receptor beta chain. This specimen belongs to a study of blood T cell repertoires in COVID-19. The data were produced by immunoSEQ multiplex PCR, yet TCRdb's version contains in-frame clones alone and is incomplete. The sample includes roughly 150,000 clones, over 80% of them seen just once. V lost 7 bases and J lost 4, with 10 bases in between. The CDR3 has 13 amino acids. Germline CDR1 reads SNHLY; CDR2 reads FYNNEI. What was sequenced was peripheral blood. The chain joins TRBV2 to TRBJ2-2, with D possibly matching TRBD1 (5 bases). The clonotype comes from a woman older than 75 with COVID-19, enrolled during active disease. This CDR3 is CASMEGVTGELFF. DNA of the CDR3: TGTGCCAGCATGGAAGGGGTCACCGGGGAGCTGTTTTTT. The entire variable domain, with the rest obtained from reference TRBV2 and TRBJ2-2, is as follows: EPEVTQTPSHQVTQMGQEVILRCVPISNHLYFYWYRQILGQKVEFLVSFYNNEISEKSEIFDDQFSVERPDGSNFTLKIRSTKLEDSAMYFCASMEGVTGELFFGEGSRLTVL.